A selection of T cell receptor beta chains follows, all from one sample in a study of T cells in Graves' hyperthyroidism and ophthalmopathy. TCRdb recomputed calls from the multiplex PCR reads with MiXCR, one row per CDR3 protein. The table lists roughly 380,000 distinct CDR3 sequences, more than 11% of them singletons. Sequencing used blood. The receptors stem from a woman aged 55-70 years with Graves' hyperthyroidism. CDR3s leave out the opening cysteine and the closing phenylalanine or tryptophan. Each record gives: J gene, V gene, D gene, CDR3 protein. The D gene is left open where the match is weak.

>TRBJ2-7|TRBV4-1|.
ASSQTGVGTYEQY
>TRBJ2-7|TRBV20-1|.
SALLVSQQY
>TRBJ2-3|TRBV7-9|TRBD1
ASSSGQGVGTDTQY
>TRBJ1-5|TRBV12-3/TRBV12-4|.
ASRNTGLNQPQH
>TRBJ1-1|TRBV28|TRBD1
ASSRLETGWAGAF
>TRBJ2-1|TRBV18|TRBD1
ASSPPGQGANEQF
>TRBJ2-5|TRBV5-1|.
ASSFDPVGTQY
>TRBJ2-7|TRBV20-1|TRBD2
SARGLAVTWEQY
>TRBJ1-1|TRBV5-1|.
ASSLDLRTEAF
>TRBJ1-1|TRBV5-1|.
ASSSDSGVNTEAF
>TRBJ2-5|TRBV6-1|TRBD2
ASTRTSGSRETQY
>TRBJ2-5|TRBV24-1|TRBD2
ATSRAGPEETQY
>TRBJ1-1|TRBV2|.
ASSVGPGGSEAF
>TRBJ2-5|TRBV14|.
ASSKTGMGTQY
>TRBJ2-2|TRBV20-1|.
SARVHQGGKTGELF
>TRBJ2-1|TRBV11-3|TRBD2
ASSFGLAGELRNEQF
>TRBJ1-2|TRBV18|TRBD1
ASSLGQVVGYT
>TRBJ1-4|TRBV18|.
ASSLRQTTNEKLF
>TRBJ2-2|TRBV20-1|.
SASPPGGRNTGELF
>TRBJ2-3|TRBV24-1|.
ATSENTDTQY
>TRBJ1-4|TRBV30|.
AWSRDTGEKLF
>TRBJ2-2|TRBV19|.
ASRSGVLNTGELF
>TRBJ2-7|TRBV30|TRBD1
AWRGNRGKEQY
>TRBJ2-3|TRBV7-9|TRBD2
ASSRGTSEPDTQY
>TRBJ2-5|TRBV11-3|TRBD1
ASSLGTGGMETQY
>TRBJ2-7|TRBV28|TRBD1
ASTPGGQGVYEQY
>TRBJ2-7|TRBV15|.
ATSSRQGGFYEQY
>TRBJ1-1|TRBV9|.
ASSPRGGVGTEAF
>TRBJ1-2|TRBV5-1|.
ASREDRERGYT
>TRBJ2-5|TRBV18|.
ASSPPSRTVETQY
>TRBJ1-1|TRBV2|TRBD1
ASSRDRGRTEAF
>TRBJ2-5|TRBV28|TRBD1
ASTPDRVSKTQY
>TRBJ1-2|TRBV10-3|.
AISRTSYGYT
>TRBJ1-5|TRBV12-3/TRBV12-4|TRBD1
ASSLRGVGDRDNQPQH
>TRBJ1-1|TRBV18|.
ASSPLGDNEAF
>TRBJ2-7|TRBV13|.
ASSLPAVGRSYEQY
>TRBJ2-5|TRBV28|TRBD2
ASSKPGLAAETQY
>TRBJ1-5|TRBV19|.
ASSIGGAGQPQH
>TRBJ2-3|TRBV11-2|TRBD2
ASSLRLAGRRDTQY
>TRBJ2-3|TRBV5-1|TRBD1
ASSLGDRKSDTQY